This is a list of T cell receptor beta chains from one sample in a study of OX40 agonist ivuxolimab in advanced cancers. Assay: immunoSEQ multiplex PCR; the TCRdb copy retains only in-frame clones and omits some. The sample holds approximately 81,000 clones; over 70% are singletons and the top ten take around 4.2%. Material: CD4+ or CD8+ T cells sorted from blood, obtained in a trial of the OX40 agonist ivuxolimab. The source of these receptors is an adult with an advanced solid tumor such as melanoma, head and neck, liver or kidney cancer. Both conserved end residues are part of each CDR3. The order of the fields is D gene, clone size, J gene, V gene, CDR3 protein, CDR3 DNA. The D gene is left open where the match is weak. Clone sizes are given selectively: once, few, many, or a class where the clone is expanded.

- - TRBJ2-1 TRBV28 CASGRDEQFF TGTGCCAGCGGGCGGGATGAGCAGTTCTTC
- - TRBJ1-5 TRBV11-2 CASSLDREQPQHF TGTGCCAGCAGCTTAGATCGGGAACAGCCCCAGCATTTT
- - TRBJ2-2 TRBV19 CASSIQGKAGELFF TGTGCCAGTAGTATTCAGGGCAAGGCCGGGGAGCTGTTTTTT
TRBD2 - TRBJ2-3 TRBV29-1 CSVDDGLAGPDTQYF TGCAGCGTTGACGACGGACTAGCGGGACCAGATACGCAGTATTTT
TRBD1 few TRBJ1-1 TRBV19 CASTNRDRLEAFF TGTGCCAGTACCAACCGGGACAGGCTTGAAGCTTTCTTT
- - TRBJ2-7 TRBV30 CAWSSDSYEQYF TGTGCCTGGAGTTCCGACAGTTACGAGCAGTACTTC
- - TRBJ1-6 TRBV2 CASSPTGTDPSPLHF TGTGCCAGCAGTCCGACCGGGACTGATCCTTCACCCCTCCACTTT
- - TRBJ1-1 TRBV6-4 CASSGGHLAMNTEAFF TGTGCCAGCAGTGGGGGACACCTTGCCATGAACACTGAAGCTTTCTTT
- - TRBJ1-2 TRBV18 CASSRQFDGQDRGYTF TGTGCCAGCTCACGGCAATTCGATGGGCAAGATAGAGGCTACACCTTC
- - TRBJ1-3 TRBV28 CASSLGSSGNTIYF TGTGCCAGCAGTTTAGGGAGCTCTGGAAACACCATATATTTT
- few TRBJ2-1 TRBV5-5 CASSGGGTLYNEQFF TGTGCCAGCAGCGGAGGCGGGACTCTGTACAATGAGCAGTTCTTC
- - TRBJ1-5 TRBV21-1 CASTRRGAREKQPQHF TGTGCCAGCACCCGGAGGGGGGCTCGCGAAAAACAGCCCCAGCATTTT
TRBD2 - TRBJ2-1 TRBV4-1 CASSPRGGASGADEQFF TGCGCCAGCAGCCCCAGAGGCGGCGCGAGCGGGGCCGATGAGCAGTTCTTC
TRBD1 - TRBJ1-2 TRBV2 CASSEGTGRDYGYTF TGTGCCAGCAGTGAAGGGACAGGGAGGGACTATGGCTACACCTTC
- - TRBJ2-1 TRBV4-3 CASSQNSGGRYNEQFF TGCGCCAGCAGCCAGAATTCTGGTGGGAGATACAATGAGCAGTTCTTC
- - TRBJ2-1 TRBV9 CASSVVSGSSQFF TGTGCCAGCAGCGTAGTTAGCGGCTCATCGCAGTTCTTC
- - TRBJ2-3 TRBV4-3 CASSREGSTDTQYF TGCGCCAGCAGCCGCGAGGGAAGCACAGATACGCAGTATTTT
TRBD1 - TRBJ1-5 TRBV19 CASRGDRVGQPQHF TGTGCCAGTAGGGGGGACAGGGTTGGGCAGCCCCAGCATTTT
- - TRBJ2-1 TRBV7-2 CASSGGEAGTYNEQFF TGTGCCAGCAGCGGCGGGGAAGCGGGCACCTACAATGAGCAGTTCTTC
- - TRBJ1-2 TRBV6-5 CASRMDSNYGYTF TGTGCCAGCAGAATGGACAGTAACTATGGCTACACCTTC
TRBD2 - TRBJ2-7 TRBV5-1 CASSLGLAGGYSEQYF TGCGCCAGCAGCTTGGGACTAGCGGGAGGGTACTCCGAGCAGTACTTC
- - TRBJ2-2 TRBV5-1 CASNFGATGELFF TGCGCCAGCAATTTCGGGGCGACCGGGGAGCTGTTTTTT
- - TRBJ1-5 TRBV19 CASSIGEGYNQPQHF TGTGCCAGTAGTATAGGGGAGGGTTACAATCAGCCCCAGCATTTT
- - TRBJ2-2 TRBV29-1 CSVESGTGELFF TGCAGCGTTGAATCAGGGACCGGGGAGCTGTTTTTT
- once TRBJ1-1 TRBV5-4 CASSPTVDENTEAFF TGTGCCAGCAGCCCGACGGTGGATGAGAACACTGAAGCTTTCTTT
- - TRBJ2-7 TRBV5-1 CASSLDGGRYEQYF TGCGCCAGCAGCTTGGATGGGGGTCGGTACGAGCAGTACTTC
- - TRBJ2-1 TRBV9 CASSVVGGPAWDEQFF TGTGCCAGCAGCGTAGTTGGAGGGCCAGCCTGGGATGAGCAGTTCTTC
TRBD1 - TRBJ2-2 TRBV4-3 CASSRLPGQGSPGELFF TGCGCCAGCAGCCGCCTTCCGGGACAGGGGAGCCCCGGGGAGCTGTTTTTT
- many TRBJ1-1 TRBV20-1 CRSDSSFF TGCAGAAGCGATAGCTCTTTCTTT
- - TRBJ2-3 TRBV2 CASSVENSRFNTQYF TGTGCCAGCAGTGTGGAGAATAGCCGTTTCAATACGCAGTATTTT
- few TRBJ2-3 TRBV5-4 CASSWGESTDTQYF TGTGCCAGCAGCTGGGGGGAAAGCACAGATACGCAGTATTTT
TRBD1 - TRBJ1-4 TRBV2 CASNRGNEKLFF TGTGCCAGCAACAGGGGTAATGAAAAACTGTTTTTT
TRBD2 few TRBJ2-5 TRBV4-3 CASSPEDSGRETQYF TGCGCCAGCAGCCCCGAGGATAGCGGGCGGGAGACCCAGTACTTC
TRBD2 - TRBJ2-1 TRBV5-1 CASSKGLAGGLSSYNEQFF TGCGCCAGCAGCAAAGGACTAGCGGGGGGCCTTAGCTCCTACAATGAGCAGTTCTTC
- - TRBJ1-3 TRBV30 CAWSGGPGVWAGNTIYF TGTGCCTGGAGTGGGGGACCTGGGGTGTGGGCTGGAAACACCATATATTTT
- - TRBJ1-5 TRBV5-3 CARSLAFSNQPQHF TGTGCCAGAAGCCTAGCATTTAGCAATCAGCCCCAGCATTTT
- - TRBJ2-1 TRBV21-1 CASSKLSTGGVTNEQFF TGTGCCAGCAGCAAGCTATCGACAGGGGGCGTAACCAATGAGCAGTTCTTC
- - TRBJ2-1 TRBV6-5 CASSYTLRGDMNEQFF TGTGCCAGCAGTTATACCCTCAGGGGAGATATGAATGAGCAGTTCTTC
- few TRBJ1-1 TRBV7-3 CASSQGDKAFF TGTGCCAGCAGTCAAGGGGACAAAGCTTTCTTT
- few TRBJ1-2 TRBV7-9 CASSSYPSGGNYGYTF TGTGCCAGCAGCTCTTACCCCAGCGGGGGGAACTATGGCTACACCTTC
- - TRBJ2-7 TRBV6-5 CASSSRLRYEQYF TGTGCCAGCAGTTCCCGACTGCGCTACGAGCAGTACTTC
- - TRBJ1-2 TRBV5-1 CASHENPPGYGYTF TGCGCCAGCCATGAGAATCCCCCTGGATATGGCTACACCTTC
- - TRBJ1-3 TRBV19 CASNPPPGNTIYF TGTGCCAGTAACCCGCCGCCGGGAAACACCATATATTTT
- - TRBJ2-7 TRBV7-2 CASSLRTTSPPYEQYF TGTGCCAGCAGCTTACGGACGACTTCACCCCCCTACGAGCAGTACTTC
- - TRBJ2-5 TRBV5-1 CASSLSFQETQYF TGCGCCAGCAGCTTGTCGTTCCAAGAGACCCAGTACTTC
- - TRBJ1-1 TRBV13 CASSLPGNYPSLNTEAFF TGTGCCAGCAGCTTACCAGGGAACTATCCCTCATTGAACACTGAAGCTTTCTTT
TRBD1 - TRBJ1-1 TRBV6-1 CASSWDRRTEAFF TGTGCCAGCAGCTGGGACAGGCGAACTGAAGCTTTCTTT
- - TRBJ1-2 TRBV7-8 CASSPSETNYGYTF TGTGCCAGCAGCCCGAGTGAGACTAACTATGGCTACACCTTC